Shown below are 2 T cell receptor beta chains from a single sample sequenced in a study of T-cell reconstitution after alpha-beta-depleted transplantation in children. Using unique molecular identifiers, the investigators prepared the TCRbeta library. Each CDR3 protein is one row after TCRdb ran MiXCR on the PCR reads. The table records about 340,000 distinct CDR3 sequences, 15% to 20% of them present only once. The specimen was PBMCs, mostly from graft donor cells, collected 360 days after TCRalphabeta/CD19-depleted stem cell transplant. The source of these receptors is a male patient between 2 and 10 years old who had a stem cell transplant for acute lymphoblastic leukemia, so the T cells may come from the graft donor.

The genes are TRBV4-1 and TRBJ2-1; 13 nucleotides align to TRBD2. Trimming at V came to 1 base and at J to 8 bases, leaving 11 bases not matched to a gene. The germline gives CDR1 MGHRA, CDR2 YSYEKL. The CDR3 length is 18 residues. The CDR3 bases are TGCGCCAGCAGCCAAGGGGGGACTAGCGGGGTACCGTGGGATGAGCAGTTCTTC. Amino acid sequence: CASSQGGTSGVPWDEQFF.

Concerning this clonotype itself: One junction end disagrees with the germline gene, perhaps due to a read error. The chain joins TRBV7-3 to TRBJ2-2; 12 bases line up with TRBD2. Germline V lookup: CDR1 SGHTA, CDR2 FQGTGA. The CDR3 loop spans 15 amino acids. CDR3 residues: CATSILAGGPRELFF. In DNA, the CDR3 is TGTGCCACCAGCATCCTAGCGGGAGGGCCAAGGGAGCTGTTTTTT.